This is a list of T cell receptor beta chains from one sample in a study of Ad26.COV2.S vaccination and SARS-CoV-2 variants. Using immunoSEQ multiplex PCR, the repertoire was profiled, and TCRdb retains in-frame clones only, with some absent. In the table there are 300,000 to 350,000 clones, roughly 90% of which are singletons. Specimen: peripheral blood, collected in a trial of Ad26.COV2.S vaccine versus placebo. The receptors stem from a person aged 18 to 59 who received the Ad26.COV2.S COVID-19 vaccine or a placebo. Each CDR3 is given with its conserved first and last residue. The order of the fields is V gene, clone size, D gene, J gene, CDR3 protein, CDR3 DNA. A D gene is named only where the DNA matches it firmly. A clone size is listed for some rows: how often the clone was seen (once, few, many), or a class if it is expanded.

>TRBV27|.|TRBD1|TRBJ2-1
CASSFGQGYNEQFF
TGTGCCAGCAGTTTCGGACAGGGTTACAATGAGCAGTTCTTC
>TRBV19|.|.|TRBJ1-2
CASSIVVTHYGYTF
TGTGCCAGTAGTATAGTAGTGACGCACTATGGCTACACCTTC
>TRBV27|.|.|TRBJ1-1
CASSRGVTEAFF
TGTGCCAGCAGTCGAGGGGTTACTGAAGCTTTCTTT
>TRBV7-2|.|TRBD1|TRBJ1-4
CASSFDRAATNEKLFF
TGTGCCAGCAGCTTTGACAGGGCTGCAACTAATGAAAAACTGTTTTTT
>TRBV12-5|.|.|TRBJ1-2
CASGLPSPGGARGYTF
TGTGCTAGTGGTTTGCCCTCCCCGGGGGGCGCGAGGGGCTACACCTTC
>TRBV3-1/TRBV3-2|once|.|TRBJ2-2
CASSQSDGPPGELFF
TGTGCCAGCAGCCAATCTGATGGACCACCCGGGGAGCTGTTTTTT
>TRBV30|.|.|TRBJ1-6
CASGSGDNSPLHF
TGTGCCTCGGGGTCCGGGGATAATTCACCCCTCCACTTT
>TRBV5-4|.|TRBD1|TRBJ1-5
CASSFPPPGQVSNQPQHF
TGTGCCAGCAGCTTTCCCCCACCGGGACAGGTTAGCAATCAGCCCCAGCATTTT
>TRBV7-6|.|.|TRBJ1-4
CASSPSVGGVTTNEKLFF
TGTGCCAGCAGCCCTTCGGTCGGGGGGGTAACAACTAATGAAAAACTGTTTTTT
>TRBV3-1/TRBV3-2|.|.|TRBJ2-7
CASSQRVVLEYTYEQYF
TGTGCCAGCAGCCAAAGAGTGGTATTAGAGTACACCTACGAGCAGTACTTC
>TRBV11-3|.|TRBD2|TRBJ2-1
CASSLAGGAYNEQFF
TGTGCCAGCAGCTTAGCGGGGGGAGCCTACAATGAGCAGTTCTTC
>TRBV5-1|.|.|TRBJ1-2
CASSPTYDGYYGYTF
TGCGCCAGCAGCCCGACATACGACGGCTACTATGGCTACACCTTC
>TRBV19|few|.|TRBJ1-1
CASRTGGETEAFF
TGTGCCAGTAGGACCGGAGGGGAAACTGAAGCTTTCTTT
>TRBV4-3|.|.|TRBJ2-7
CASSQGRGPHEQYF
TGCGCCAGCAGCCAGGGGAGGGGGCCCCACGAGCAGTACTTC
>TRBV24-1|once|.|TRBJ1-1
CATPQHTEAFF
TGTGCCACCCCACAACACACTGAAGCTTTCTTT
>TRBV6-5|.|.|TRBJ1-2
CASTVGGRGYTF
TGTGCCAGCACCGTGGGGGGTCGTGGCTACACCTTC
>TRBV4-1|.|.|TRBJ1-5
CASSQVGDGNQPQHF
TGCGCCAGCAGCCAAGTCGGGGACGGAAATCAGCCCCAGCATTTT
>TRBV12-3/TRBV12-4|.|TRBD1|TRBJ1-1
CASRPNQGAAFF
TGTGCCAGCAGGCCGAACCAGGGGGCAGCTTTCTTT
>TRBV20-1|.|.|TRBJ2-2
CSASKGEAGELFF
TGCAGTGCTAGTAAGGGTGAAGCCGGGGAGCTGTTTTTT
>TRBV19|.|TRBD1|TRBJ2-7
CASSVRQGAPYEQYF
TGTGCCAGTAGTGTACGACAGGGGGCCCCCTACGAGCAGTACTTC
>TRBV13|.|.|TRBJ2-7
CASSPNREHEQYF
TGTGCCAGCAGCCCAAACAGGGAACACGAGCAGTACTTC
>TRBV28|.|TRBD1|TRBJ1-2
CASSLSTGGVYTF
TGTGCCAGCAGTTTAAGTACAGGGGGAGTCTACACCTTC
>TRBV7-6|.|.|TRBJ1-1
CASSSRYTEAFF
TGTGCCAGCAGCTCACGGTACACTGAAGCTTTCTTT
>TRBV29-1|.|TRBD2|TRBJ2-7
CSVEVTSGGAVHEQYF
TGCAGCGTTGAGGTGACTAGCGGGGGGGCAGTCCACGAGCAGTACTTC
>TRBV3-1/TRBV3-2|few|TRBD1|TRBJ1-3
CASSQDPAGGFRDTIYF
TGTGCCAGCAGCCAAGATCCGGCAGGGGGCTTCCGTGACACCATATATTTT
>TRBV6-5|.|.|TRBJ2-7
CASRSPYSVSYEQYF
TGTGCCAGCAGGTCCCCTTACTCGGTCAGCTACGAGCAGTACTTC
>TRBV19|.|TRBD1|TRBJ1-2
CASSMQGGTQSGYTF
TGTGCCAGTAGTATGCAGGGGGGCACCCAAAGTGGCTACACCTTC
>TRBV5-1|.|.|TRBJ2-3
CASSPDQFTDTQYF
TGCGCCAGCAGCCCGGACCAGTTCACAGATACGCAGTATTTT
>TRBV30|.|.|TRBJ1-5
CAWSDSNQPQHF
TGTGCCTGGAGTGATTCAAATCAGCCCCAGCATTTT
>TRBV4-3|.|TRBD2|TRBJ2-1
CASSQYGGSMYEQFF
TGCGCCAGCAGCCAGTATGGCGGGAGCATGTATGAGCAGTTCTTC
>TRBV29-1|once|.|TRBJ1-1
CSVQDRNTEAFF
TGCAGCGTCCAAGACAGAAACACTGAAGCTTTCTTT
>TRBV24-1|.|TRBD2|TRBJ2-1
CATSAGGMPTNEQFF
TGTGCCACCAGTGCCGGGGGGATGCCGACCAATGAGCAGTTCTTC
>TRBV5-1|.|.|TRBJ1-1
CASSRDEGQNTEAFF
TGCGCCAGCAGTCGGGACGAGGGGCAGAACACTGAAGCTTTCTTT
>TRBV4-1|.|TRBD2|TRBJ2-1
CASSQDPASGYGYNEQFF
TGCGCCAGCAGCCAAGATCCGGCTAGCGGCTATGGTTACAATGAGCAGTTCTTC
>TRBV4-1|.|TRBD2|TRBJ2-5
CASSHLLAVQETQYF
TGCGCCAGCAGCCACTTGCTAGCGGTGCAAGAGACCCAGTACTTC
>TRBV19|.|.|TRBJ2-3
CATHHRGSGTDTQYF
TGTGCCACCCACCACCGGGGGTCTGGCACAGATACGCAGTATTTT